This T cell receptor beta chain originates from a study of PD-1 blockade in mismatch repair-deficient tumors. For the study at large: Patients had approximately 11 mismatch repair-deficient cancer types and were previously treated and progressing.

All patients were mismatch repair deficient, assessed by either PCR or immunohistochemistry. TCRs were sequenced from three patients responding to pembrolizumab. Data came from immunoSEQ multiplex PCR; TCRdb stores just in-frame clones and leaves some out. Among 65,000 to 80,000 clones listed, approximately 80% were seen once. The ends were cut back, 4 bases at V and 6 bases at J, with 13 bases in the middle. The CDR3 is 13 residues long. Germline lookup yields CDR1 SGHDT and CDR2 YYEEEE. Findings of the study overall: Tumor-resident clones, often absent from pretreatment blood, expanded after pembrolizumab and then contracted.

To note about this clone: Its antigen remains unknown.

The specimen was peripheral blood, collected 2 weeks after starting pembrolizumab. The V gene is TRBV5-6, the J gene TRBJ1-2, with D possibly TRBD1 on 6 matching bases. This sequence originates from an adult with mismatch repair-deficient cancer. DNA of the CDR3: TGTGCCAGCAGCCCGGACAGTAGAAATGGCTACACCTTC. Translation gives CASSPDSRNGYTF.